The rows below give T cell receptor beta chains drawn from one sample of a study of cytomegalovirus exposure and HLA in healthy donors. Only in-frame clones appear in the TCRdb table, and some are missing; sequencing was by immunoSEQ multiplex PCR. The sample holds roughly 30,000 clones. Source material: PBMCs. These receptors were collected from a female donor in good health and CMV-seronegative. Each CDR3 is given with its conserved first and last residue. A D gene is named only where the DNA matches it firmly.

J gene,V gene,D gene,CDR3 length,CDR3 DNA,CDR3 protein
TRBJ1-2,TRBV7-2,-,13,TGTGCCAGCAGTCAACAGAGCTCCTATGGCTACACCTTC,CASSQQSSYGYTF
TRBJ2-7,TRBV6-5,-,15,TGTGCCAGCAGGGTGAAACCAGAGGGTATTGGCGAGCAGTACTTC,CASRVKPEGIGEQYF
TRBJ2-3,TRBV4-2,-,17,TGTGCCAGCAGCCTAGATCTCGCTCGTCAGTCCGCAGATACGCAGTATTTT,CASSLDLARQSADTQYF
TRBJ2-7,TRBV7-8,TRBD1,16,TGTGCCAGCAGCTATGGCTCGACAGGGCTGGAGCGGGAGCAGTACTTC,CASSYGSTGLEREQYF
TRBJ2-1,TRBV19,-,14,TGTGCCAGCCGAGGACGGGGGGCGATCAATGAGCAGTTCTTC,CASRGRGAINEQFF
TRBJ2-5,TRBV7-3,-,15,TGTGCCAGCAGCTTAAATCCGACAGGCGGTGAGACCCAGTACTTC,CASSLNPTGGETQYF
TRBJ1-1,TRBV7-9,-,15,TGTGCCAGCAGCTTAGGCCGGGTAGGGAACACTGAAGCTTTCTTT,CASSLGRVGNTEAFF
TRBJ2-3,TRBV5-1,-,15,TGCGCCAGCAGCTTGGCGGGGGTTAGCACAGATACGCAGTATTTT,CASSLAGVSTDTQYF
TRBJ1-1,TRBV5-6,-,17,TGTGCCAGCAGCTTGGGGGTCGTTGAGGATCTGAACACTGAAGCTTTCTTT,CASSLGVVEDLNTEAFF
TRBJ2-5,TRBV11-3,-,14,TGTGCCAGCAGCGGAGGTGGGGGGGCGGAGACCCAGTACTTC,CASSGGGGAETQYF
TRBJ1-5,TRBV7-8,-,17,TGTGCCAGCAGCTTACGTAGGAGGCAGGATAGCAATCAGCCCCAGCATTTT,CASSLRRRQDSNQPQHF
TRBJ1-6,TRBV14,-,17,TGTGCCAGCAGCCTTCGCCTTGGGCCACAGGAGCCTTCACCCCTCCACTTT,CASSLRLGPQEPSPLHF
TRBJ2-3,TRBV18,-,16,TGTGCCAGCTCACCCCGTGGGGTAGCGGGCACAGATACGCAGTATTTT,CASSPRGVAGTDTQYF
TRBJ1-6,TRBV5-1,-,14,TGCGCCAGCAGCCCGGGACAAGGTAATTCACCCCTCCACTTT,CASSPGQGNSPLHF
TRBJ2-7,TRBV6-5,-,14,TGTGCCAGCAGAGCCCCCGGGGGTGGTTACGAGCAGTACTTC,CASRAPGGGYEQYF
TRBJ1-5,TRBV19,-,18,TGTGCCAGTAGTATAGCAGGCAGGGGCAAGGGAAGCAATCAGCCCCAGCATTTT,CASSIAGRGKGSNQPQHF
TRBJ2-7,TRBV6-1,TRBD1,16,TGTGCCAGCAGTGAACGGTCGGGACAGGCCACCTACGAGCAGTACTTC,CASSERSGQATYEQYF
TRBJ1-2,TRBV6-6,TRBD1,16,TGTGCCAGCAGTTACTGGGACAGGTCGAAAGTCTATGGCTACACCTTC,CASSYWDRSKVYGYTF
TRBJ2-3,TRBV10-3,TRBD1,16,TGTGCCATCAGTGAGCCGGGACAGGGAGAGAGAGATACGCAGTATTTT,CAISEPGQGERDTQYF
TRBJ1-2,TRBV9,TRBD1,14,TGTGCCAGCAGCGTAGGCCAGGGGGCGGGTGGCTACACCTTC,CASSVGQGAGGYTF
TRBJ2-6,TRBV5-1,-,18,TGCGCCAGCAGCCAAAGGTCGGGTACGAGCTCTGGGGCCAACGTCCTGACTTTC,CASSQRSGTSSGANVLTF
TRBJ1-2,TRBV27,TRBD1,12,TGTGCCAGCAGGACGGACAGGGAAGACTACACCTTC,CASRTDREDYTF
TRBJ2-2,TRBV6-1,TRBD1,14,TGTGCCAGCAGTGCCCAGGGGGCGATCGGGGAGCTGTTTTTT,CASSAQGAIGELFF
TRBJ1-6,TRBV5-4,TRBD1,17,TGTGCCAGCAGCCGTAGAAAACAGACAGGGGCAGGTTCACCCCTCCACTTT,CASSRRKQTGAGSPLHF
TRBJ1-5,TRBV5-5,-,17,TGTGCCAGCAGACCTGGTATGGGCATGGAAAGCAATCAGCCCCAGCATTTT,CASRPGMGMESNQPQHF
TRBJ2-7,TRBV27,-,14,TGTGCCAGCACCGCGACCTGGAGCTCCTACGAGCAGTACTTC,CASTATWSSYEQYF
TRBJ2-5,TRBV6-1,TRBD1,14,TGTGCCACAACAGGGGGCCCCGTGCAAGAGACCCAGTACTTC,CATTGGPVQETQYF
TRBJ2-3,TRBV6-5,TRBD2,15,TGTGCCAGCAGGCGTAGCGGGGGGTTCACAGATACGCAGTATTTT,CASRRSGGFTDTQYF
TRBJ2-2,TRBV9,-,13,TGTGCTAGCCGGGGTCTGAGGACCGGGGAGCTGTTTTTT,CASRGLRTGELFF
TRBJ2-2,TRBV7-9,TRBD1,14,TGTGCCAGCAGCGTCGACAGGGACGCCGGGGAGCTGTTTTTT,CASSVDRDAGELFF
TRBJ2-7,TRBV18,TRBD1,17,TGTGCCAGCTCACCGACAGGGGGCGGCCTGAGCTCCTACGAGCAGTACTTC,CASSPTGGGLSSYEQYF
TRBJ1-1,TRBV6-1,-,15,TGTGCCAGCAGTGCTCAGGGTAATGGGAACACTGAAGCTTTCTTT,CASSAQGNGNTEAFF
TRBJ1-1,TRBV2,-,15,TGTGCCAGCAGGGTGGGCCAGGGGAGGGACACTGAAGCTTTCTTT,CASRVGQGRDTEAFF
TRBJ1-1,TRBV11-2,TRBD1,16,TGTGCCAGCAGCCCGGACAGGCTTACTATGAACACTGAAGCTTTCTTT,CASSPDRLTMNTEAFF
TRBJ2-5,TRBV5-1,TRBD1,15,TGCGCCAGCAGCGCTACAGGGGGCTCTGGCGAGACCCAGTACTTC,CASSATGGSGETQYF
TRBJ2-7,TRBV20-1,-,11,TGCAGTGCCTACGACAGTTACGAGCAGTACTTC,CSAYDSYEQYF